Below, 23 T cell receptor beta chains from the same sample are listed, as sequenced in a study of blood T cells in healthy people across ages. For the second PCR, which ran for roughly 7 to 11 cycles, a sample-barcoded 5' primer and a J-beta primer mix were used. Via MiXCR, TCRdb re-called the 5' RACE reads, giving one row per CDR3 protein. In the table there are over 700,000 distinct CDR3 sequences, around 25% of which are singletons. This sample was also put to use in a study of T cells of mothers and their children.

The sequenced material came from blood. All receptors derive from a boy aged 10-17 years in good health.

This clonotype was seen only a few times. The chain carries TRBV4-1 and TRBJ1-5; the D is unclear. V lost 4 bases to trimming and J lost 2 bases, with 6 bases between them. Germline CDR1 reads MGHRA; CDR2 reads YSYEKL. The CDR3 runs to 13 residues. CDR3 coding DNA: TGCGCCAGCAGCCCCACCCGCAATCAGCCCCAGCATTTT. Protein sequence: CASSPTRNQPQHF.

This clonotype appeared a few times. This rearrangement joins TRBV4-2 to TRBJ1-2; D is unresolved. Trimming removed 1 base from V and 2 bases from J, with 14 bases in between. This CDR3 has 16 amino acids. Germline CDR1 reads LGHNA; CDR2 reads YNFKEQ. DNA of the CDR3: TGTGCCAGCAGCCAAGTGTTCCGAGGGTTGAACTATGGCTACACCTTC. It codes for CASSQVFRGLNYGYTF.

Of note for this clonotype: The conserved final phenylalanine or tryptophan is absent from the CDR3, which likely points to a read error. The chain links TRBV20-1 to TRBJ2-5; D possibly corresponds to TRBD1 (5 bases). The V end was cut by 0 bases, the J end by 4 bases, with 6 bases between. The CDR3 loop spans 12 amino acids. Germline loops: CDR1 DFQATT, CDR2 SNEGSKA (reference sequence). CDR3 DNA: TGCAGTGCTAGAGAAGGGGTAGAGACCCAGTACTCC. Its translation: CSAREGVETQYS.

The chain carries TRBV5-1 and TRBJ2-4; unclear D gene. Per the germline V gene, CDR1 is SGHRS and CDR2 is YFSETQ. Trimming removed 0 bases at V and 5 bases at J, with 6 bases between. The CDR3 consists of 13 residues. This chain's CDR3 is CASSLDTENIQYF. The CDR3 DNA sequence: TGCGCCAGCAGCTTGGACACAGAAAACATTCAGTACTTC.

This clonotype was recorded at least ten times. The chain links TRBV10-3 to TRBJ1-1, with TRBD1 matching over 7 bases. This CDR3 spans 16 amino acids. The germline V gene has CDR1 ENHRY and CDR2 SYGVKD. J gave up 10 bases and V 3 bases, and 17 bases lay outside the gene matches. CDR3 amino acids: CAISERGSWDRGRAFF. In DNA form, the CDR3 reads TGTGCCATCAGTGAACGGGGGTCGTGGGACAGAGGAAGAGCTTTCTTT.

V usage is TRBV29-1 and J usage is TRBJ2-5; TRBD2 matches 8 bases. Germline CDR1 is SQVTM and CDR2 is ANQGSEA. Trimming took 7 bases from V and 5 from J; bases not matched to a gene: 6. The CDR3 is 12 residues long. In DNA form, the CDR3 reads TGCAGCGGACTAGCGCCTTTCGAGACCCAGTACTTC. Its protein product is CSGLAPFETQYF.

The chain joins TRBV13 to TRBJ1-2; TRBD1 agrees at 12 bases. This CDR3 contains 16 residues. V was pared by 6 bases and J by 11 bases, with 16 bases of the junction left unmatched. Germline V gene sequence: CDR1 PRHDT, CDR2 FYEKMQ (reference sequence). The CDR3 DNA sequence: TGTGCCAGCAGTCATGGAGCCGGGACAGGGGGCCTTGGTTACACCTTC. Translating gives CASSHGAGTGGLGYTF.

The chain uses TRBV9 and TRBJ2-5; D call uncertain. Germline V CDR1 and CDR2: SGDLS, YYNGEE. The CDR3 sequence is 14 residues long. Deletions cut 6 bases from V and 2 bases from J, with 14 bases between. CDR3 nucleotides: TGTGCCAGCACCCAGGACGGTTCACAAGAGACCCAGTACTTC. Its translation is CASTQDGSQETQYF.

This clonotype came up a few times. This chain's CDR3 is CASSLGGWRRGRYEQYF. CDR3 DNA: TGTGCCAGCAGCTTAGGAGGGTGGAGGAGGGGGCGCTACGAGCAGTACTTC. V gene TRBV7-3 combines with J gene TRBJ2-5; maybe TRBD1 (7 bases). The DNA end is a closer match to TRBJ2-7, so the J assignment may be wrong. This CDR3 has 17 residues. Germline lookup yields CDR1 SGHTA and CDR2 FQGTGA.

CDR3 amino acids: CASSPDRREQYF. CDR3 nucleotides: TGTGCCAGCAGCCCGGACAGAAGAGAGCAGTACTTC. V is TRBV7-9 and J is TRBJ2-7, with D perhaps TRBD1 (6 bases). The CDR3 contains 12 residues. Germline CDR1 reads SEHNR; CDR2 reads FQNEAQ (reference sequence). V shed 5 bases and J shed 7 bases, with 12 bases lying between them.

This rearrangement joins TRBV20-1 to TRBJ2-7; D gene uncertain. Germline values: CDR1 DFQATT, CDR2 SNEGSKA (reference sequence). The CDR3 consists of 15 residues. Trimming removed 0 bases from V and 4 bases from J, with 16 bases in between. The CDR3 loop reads CSARDLSGMEYEQYF. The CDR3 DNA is TGCAGTGCTAGAGATCTGAGTGGAATGGAATACGAGCAGTACTTC.

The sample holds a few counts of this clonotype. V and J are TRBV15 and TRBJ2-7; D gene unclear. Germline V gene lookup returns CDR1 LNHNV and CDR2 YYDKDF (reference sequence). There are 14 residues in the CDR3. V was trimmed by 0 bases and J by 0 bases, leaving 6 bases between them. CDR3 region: CATSRDYHSYEQYF. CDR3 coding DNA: TGTGCCACCAGCAGAGACTACCACTCCTACGAGCAGTACTTC.

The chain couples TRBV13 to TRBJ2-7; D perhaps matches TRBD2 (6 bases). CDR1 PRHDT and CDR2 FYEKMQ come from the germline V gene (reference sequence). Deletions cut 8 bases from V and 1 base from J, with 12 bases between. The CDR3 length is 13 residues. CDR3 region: CASRGRDSYEQYF. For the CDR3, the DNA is TGTGCCAGCCGCGGGCGGGATTCCTACGAGCAGTACTTC.

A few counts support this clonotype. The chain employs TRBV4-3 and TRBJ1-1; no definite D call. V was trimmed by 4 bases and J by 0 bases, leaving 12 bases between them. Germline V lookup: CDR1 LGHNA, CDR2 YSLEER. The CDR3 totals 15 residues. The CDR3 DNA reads TGCGCCAGCAGCCCGAGTATCAGGCTGAACACTGAAGCTTTCTTT. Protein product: CASSPSIRLNTEAFF.

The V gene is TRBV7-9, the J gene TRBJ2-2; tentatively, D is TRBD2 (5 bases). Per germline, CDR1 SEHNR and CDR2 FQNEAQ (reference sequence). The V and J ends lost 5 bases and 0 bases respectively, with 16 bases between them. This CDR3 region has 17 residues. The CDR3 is CASSTAGGAANTGELFF. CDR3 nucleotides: TGTGCCAGCAGCACGGCGGGTGGAGCCGCGAACACCGGGGAGCTGTTTTTT.

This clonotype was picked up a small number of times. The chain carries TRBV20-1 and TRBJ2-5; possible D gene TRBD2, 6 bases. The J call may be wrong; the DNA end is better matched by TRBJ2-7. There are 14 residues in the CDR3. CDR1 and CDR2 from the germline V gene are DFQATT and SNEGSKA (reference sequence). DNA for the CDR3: TGCAGTGCTATACGCTCGCGGGGACGCTACGAGCAGTACTTC. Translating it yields CSAIRSRGRYEQYF.

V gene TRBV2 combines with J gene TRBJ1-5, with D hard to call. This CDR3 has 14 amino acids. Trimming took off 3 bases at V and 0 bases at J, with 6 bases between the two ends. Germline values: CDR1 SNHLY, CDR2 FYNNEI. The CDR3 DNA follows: TGTGCCAGCAGTGACGGGATTAGCAATCAGCCCCAGCATTTT. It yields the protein CASSDGISNQPQHF.

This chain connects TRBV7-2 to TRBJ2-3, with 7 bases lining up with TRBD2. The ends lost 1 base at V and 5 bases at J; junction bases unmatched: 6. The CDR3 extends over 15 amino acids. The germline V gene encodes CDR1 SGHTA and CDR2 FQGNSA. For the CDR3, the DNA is TGTGCCAGCAGCTTAGTCCGTGGGGGGGGAGATACGCAGTATTTT. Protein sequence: CASSLVRGGGDTQYF.

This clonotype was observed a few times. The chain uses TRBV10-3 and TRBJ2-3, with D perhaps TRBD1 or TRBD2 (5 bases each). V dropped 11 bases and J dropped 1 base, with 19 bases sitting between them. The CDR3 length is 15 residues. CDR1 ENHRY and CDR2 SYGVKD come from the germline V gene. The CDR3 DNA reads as TGTGCCTCGGCCGGGGACCTAGTTGGCACAGATACGCAGTATTTT. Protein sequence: CASAGDLVGTDTQYF.

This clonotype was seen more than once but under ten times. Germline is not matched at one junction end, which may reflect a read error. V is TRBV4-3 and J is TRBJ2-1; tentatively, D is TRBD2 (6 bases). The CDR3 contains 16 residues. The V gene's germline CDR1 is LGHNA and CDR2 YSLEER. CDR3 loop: CASSQDMLAFGNEQSF. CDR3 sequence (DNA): TGCGCCAGCAGCCAAGATATGCTAGCGTTCGGCAATGAGCAGTCCTTC.

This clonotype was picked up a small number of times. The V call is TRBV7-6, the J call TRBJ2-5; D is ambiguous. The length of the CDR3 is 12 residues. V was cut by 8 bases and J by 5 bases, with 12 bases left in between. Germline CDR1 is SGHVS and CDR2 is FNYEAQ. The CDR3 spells CASGRDGETQYF. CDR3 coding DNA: TGTGCCAGCGGTAGGGATGGGGAGACCCAGTACTTC.

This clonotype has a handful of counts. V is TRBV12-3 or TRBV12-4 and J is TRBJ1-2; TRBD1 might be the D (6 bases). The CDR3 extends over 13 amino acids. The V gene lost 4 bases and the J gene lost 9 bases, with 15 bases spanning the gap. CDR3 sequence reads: CASSSGRDNSYTF. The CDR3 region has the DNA TGTGCCAGCAGTTCGGGGAGGGACAATAGCTACACCTTC.

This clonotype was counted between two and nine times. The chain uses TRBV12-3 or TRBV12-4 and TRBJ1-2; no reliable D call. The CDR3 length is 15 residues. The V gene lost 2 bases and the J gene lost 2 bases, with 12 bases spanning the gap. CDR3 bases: TGTGCCAGCAGTTTAAAGGGAGGACTGAACTATGGCTACACCTTC. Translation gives CASSLKGGLNYGYTF.